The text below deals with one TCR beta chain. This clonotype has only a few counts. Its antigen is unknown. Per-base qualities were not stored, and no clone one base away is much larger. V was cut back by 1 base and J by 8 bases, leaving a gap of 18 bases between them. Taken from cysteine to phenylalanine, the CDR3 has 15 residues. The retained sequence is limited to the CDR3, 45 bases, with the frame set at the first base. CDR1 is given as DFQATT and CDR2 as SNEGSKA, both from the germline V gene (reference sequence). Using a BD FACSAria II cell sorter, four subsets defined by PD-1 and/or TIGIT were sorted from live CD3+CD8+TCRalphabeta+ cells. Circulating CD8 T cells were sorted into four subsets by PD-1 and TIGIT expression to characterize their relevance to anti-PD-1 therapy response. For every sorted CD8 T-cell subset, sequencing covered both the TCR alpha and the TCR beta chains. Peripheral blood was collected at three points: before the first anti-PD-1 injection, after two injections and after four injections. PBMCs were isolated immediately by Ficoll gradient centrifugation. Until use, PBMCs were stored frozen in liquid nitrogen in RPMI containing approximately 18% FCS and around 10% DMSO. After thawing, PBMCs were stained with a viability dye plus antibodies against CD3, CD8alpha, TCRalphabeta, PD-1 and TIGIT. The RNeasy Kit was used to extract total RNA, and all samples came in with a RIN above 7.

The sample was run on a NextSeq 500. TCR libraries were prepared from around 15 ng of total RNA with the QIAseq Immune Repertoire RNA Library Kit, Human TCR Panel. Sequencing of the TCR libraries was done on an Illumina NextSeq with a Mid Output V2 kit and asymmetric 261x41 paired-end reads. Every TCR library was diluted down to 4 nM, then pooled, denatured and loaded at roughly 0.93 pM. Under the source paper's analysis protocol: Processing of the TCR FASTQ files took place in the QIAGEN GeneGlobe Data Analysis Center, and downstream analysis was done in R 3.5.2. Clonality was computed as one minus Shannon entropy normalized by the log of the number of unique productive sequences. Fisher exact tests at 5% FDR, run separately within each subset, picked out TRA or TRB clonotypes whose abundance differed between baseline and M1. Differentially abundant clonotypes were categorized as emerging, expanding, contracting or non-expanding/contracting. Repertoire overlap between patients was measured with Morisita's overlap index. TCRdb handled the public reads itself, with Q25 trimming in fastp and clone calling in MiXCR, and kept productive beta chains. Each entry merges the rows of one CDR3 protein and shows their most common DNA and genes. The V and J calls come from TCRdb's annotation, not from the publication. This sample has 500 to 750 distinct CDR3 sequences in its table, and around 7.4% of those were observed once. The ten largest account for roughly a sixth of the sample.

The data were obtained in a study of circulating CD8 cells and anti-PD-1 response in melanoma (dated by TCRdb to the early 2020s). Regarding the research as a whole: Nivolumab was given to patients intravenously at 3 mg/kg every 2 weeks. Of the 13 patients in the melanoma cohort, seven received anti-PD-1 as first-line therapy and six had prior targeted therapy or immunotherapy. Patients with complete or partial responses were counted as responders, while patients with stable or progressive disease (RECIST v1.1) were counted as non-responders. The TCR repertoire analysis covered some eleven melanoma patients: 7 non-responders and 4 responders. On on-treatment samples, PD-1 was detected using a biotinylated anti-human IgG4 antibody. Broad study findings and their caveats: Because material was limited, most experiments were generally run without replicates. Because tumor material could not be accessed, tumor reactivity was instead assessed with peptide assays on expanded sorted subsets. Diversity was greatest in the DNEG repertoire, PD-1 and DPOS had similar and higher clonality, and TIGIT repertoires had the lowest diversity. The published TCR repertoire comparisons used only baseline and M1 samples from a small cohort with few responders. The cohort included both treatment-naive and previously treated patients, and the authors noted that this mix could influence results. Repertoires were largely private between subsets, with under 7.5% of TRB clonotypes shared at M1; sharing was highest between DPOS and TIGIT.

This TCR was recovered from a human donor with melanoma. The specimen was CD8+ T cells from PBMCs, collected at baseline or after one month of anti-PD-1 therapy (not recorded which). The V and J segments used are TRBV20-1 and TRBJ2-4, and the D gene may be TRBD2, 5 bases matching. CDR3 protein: CSARARLALADIQYF. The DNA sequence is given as TGCAGTGCTAGAGCTCGTCTAGCTCTCGCAGACATTCAGTACTTC.